This T cell receptor (beta chain) was retrieved from a study of response to subunit inactivated influenza vaccine. The study, taken as a whole, reports: Few additional T cells are recruited per seasonal influenza vaccination, authors suggested.

Regarding this clonotype: The antigen remains unidentified.

TCRdb processed the RT-PCR reads anew with MiXCR; each CDR3 protein has one entry. The data contain about 780,000 distinct CDR3 sequences, under 20% of them singletons. J gave up 3 bases and V 6 bases, and 14 bases lay outside the gene matches. Germline CDR1 reads MDHEN; CDR2 reads SYDVKM. CDR3 length: 18 residues. The chain is built from TRBV28 and TRBJ2-1; 10 bases align to TRBD1. Material: PBMCs from blood, obtained about 5 days after vaccination. The receptor comes from a man aged 45-60 years who received an inactivated influenza vaccine. CDR3 nucleotides: TGTGCCAGCAGGCAAGGGGGGGAGACAGGGGGCAGCTACAATGAGCAGTTCTTC. Translating it yields CASRQGGETGGSYNEQFF. The whole variable domain, remainder taken from reference TRBV28 and TRBJ2-1, is DVKVTQSSRYLVKRTGEKVFLECVQDMDHENMFWYRQDPGLGLRLIYFSYDVKMKEKGDIPEGYSVSREKKERFSLILESASTNQTSMYLCASRQGGETGGSYNEQFFGPGTRLTVL.